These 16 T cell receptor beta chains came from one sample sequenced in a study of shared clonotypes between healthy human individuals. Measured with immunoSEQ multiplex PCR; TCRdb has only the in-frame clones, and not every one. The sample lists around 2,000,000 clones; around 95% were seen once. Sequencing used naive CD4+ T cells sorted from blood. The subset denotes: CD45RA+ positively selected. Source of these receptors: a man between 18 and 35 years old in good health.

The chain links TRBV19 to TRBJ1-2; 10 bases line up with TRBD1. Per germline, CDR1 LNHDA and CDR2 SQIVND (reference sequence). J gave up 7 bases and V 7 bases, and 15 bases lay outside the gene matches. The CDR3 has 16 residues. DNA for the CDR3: TGTGCCAGTAAAGCCGGGACAGGGGACGCCCTGGGTGGCTACACCTTC. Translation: CASKAGTGDALGGYTF.

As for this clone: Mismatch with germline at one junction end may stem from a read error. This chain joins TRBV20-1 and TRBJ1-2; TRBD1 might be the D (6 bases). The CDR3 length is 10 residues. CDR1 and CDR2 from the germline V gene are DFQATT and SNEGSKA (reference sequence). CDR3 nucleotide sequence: TGCAGTGCCAAGGACAGTGGCGACACCTTC. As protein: CSAKDSGDTF.

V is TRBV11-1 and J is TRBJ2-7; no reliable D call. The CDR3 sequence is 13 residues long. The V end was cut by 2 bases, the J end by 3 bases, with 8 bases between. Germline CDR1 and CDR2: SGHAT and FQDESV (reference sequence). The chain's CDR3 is CASSLYADYEQYF. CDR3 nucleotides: TGTGCCAGCAGCTTATACGCTGACTACGAGCAGTACTTC.

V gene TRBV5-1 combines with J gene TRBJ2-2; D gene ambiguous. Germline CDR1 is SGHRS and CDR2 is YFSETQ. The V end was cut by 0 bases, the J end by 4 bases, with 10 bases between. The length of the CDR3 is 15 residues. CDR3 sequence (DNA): TGCGCCAGCAGCTTGGGTGAGACCACCACCGGGGAGCTGTTTTTT. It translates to CASSLGETTTGELFF.

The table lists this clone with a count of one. The CDR3 sequence is CASSFRETGVGEQYF. CDR3 coding DNA: TGCGCCAGCAGCTTTAGAGAGACAGGGGTCGGCGAGCAGTACTTC. The genes are TRBV5-1 and TRBJ2-7, with 8 bases identical to TRBD1. Germline CDR1 is SGHRS and CDR2 is YFSETQ. With V trimmed by 2 bases and J by 6 bases, 10 bases remained unmatched. CDR3 length: 15 amino acids.

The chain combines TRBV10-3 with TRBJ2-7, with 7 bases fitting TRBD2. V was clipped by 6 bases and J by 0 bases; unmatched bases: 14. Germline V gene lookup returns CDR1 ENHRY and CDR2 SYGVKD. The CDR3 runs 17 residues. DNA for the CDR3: TGTGCCATCAGAAAGGGCCTTCTAGCGGATAGCTCCTACGAGCAGTACTTC. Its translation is CAIRKGLLADSSYEQYF.

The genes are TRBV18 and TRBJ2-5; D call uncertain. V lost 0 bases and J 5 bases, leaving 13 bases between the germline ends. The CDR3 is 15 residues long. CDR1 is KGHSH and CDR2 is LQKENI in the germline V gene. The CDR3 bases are TGTGCCAGCTCACCACCCGGAACGGGTCCGGAGACCCAGTACTTC. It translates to CASSPPGTGPETQYF.

The CDR3 sequence: CASSEQPGGTRDTQYF. DNA for the CDR3: TGTGCCAGCAGTGAACAGCCCGGGGGGACGCGGGATACGCAGTATTTT. The genes are TRBV6-1 and TRBJ2-3, with 7 bases identical to TRBD2. With V trimmed by 2 bases and J by 6 bases, 11 bases remained unmatched. There are 16 residues in the CDR3. Germline-derived CDR1 and CDR2 are MNHNS and SASEGT.

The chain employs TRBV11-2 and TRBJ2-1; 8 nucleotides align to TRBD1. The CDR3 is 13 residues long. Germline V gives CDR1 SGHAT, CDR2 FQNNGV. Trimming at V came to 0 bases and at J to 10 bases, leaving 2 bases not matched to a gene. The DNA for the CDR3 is TGTGCCAGCAGCTTAGACCGGGACAGGGAGCAGTTCTTC. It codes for CASSLDRDREQFF.

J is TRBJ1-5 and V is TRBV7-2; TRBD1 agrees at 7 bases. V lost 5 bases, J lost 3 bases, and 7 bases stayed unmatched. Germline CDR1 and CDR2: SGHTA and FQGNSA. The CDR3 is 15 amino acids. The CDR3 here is CASSVRQGSNQPQHF. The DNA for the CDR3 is TGTGCCAGCAGCGTAAGACAGGGTTCCAATCAGCCCCAGCATTTT.

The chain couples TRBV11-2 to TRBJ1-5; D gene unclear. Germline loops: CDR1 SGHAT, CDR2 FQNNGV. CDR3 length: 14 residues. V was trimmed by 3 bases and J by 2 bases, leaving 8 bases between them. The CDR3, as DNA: TGTGCCAGCAGCTTCGGAACAGGCAATCAGCCCCAGCATTTT. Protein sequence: CASSFGTGNQPQHF.

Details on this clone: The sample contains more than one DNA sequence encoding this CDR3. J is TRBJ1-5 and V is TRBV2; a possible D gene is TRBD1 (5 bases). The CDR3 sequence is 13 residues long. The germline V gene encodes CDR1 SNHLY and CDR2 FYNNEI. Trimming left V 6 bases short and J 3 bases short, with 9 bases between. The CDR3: CASRRGSNQPQHF. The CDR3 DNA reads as TGTGCCAGCAGGAGGGGCTCCAATCAGCCCCAGCATTTT. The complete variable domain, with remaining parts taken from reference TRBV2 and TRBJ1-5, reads EPEVTQTPSHQVTQMGQEVILRCVPISNHLYFYWYRQILGQKVEFLVSFYNNEISEKSEIFDDQFSVERPDGSNFTLKIRSTKLEDSAMYFCASRRGSNQPQHFGDGTRLSIL.

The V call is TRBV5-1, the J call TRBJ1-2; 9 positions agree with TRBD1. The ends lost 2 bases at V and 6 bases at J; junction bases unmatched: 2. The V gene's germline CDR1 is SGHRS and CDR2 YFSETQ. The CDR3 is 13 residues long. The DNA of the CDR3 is TGCGCCAGCAGCTTCAGGACAGGGGATGGCTACACCTTC. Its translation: CASSFRTGDGYTF.

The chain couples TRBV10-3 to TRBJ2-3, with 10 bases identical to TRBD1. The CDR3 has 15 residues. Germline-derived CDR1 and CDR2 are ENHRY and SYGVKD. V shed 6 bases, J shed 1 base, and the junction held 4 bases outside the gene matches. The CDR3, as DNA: TGTGCCATCAGGACCGGGACAGGGGGCACAGATACGCAGTATTTT. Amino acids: CAIRTGTGGTDTQYF.

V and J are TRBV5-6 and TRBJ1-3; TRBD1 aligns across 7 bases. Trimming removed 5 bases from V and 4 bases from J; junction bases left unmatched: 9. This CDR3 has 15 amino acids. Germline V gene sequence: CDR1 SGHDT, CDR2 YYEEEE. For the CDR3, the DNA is TGTGCCAGCAGACCCGACAGGGCGGCAGGAAACACCATATATTTT. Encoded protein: CASRPDRAAGNTIYF.

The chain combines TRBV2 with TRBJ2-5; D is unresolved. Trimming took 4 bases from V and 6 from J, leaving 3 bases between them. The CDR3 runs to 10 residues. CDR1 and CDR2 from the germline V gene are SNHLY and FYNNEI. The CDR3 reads CASSAQTQYF. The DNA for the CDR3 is TGTGCCAGCAGTGCGCAGACCCAGTACTTC.